This T cell receptor (beta chain) was recovered during a study of blood T cell repertoires in COVID-19 (TCRdb year 2020). As for the study more broadly: Collaborator samples came from the United States, Italy and Spain and covered acute and convalescent phases of COVID-19. The repertoires were made available in a free public database intended to serve as a resource for research on the immune response to SARS-CoV-2. The samples were drawn from two sources: the first 160 participants of the ongoing ImmuneRACE study, and over 1,000 subjects contributed by 6 global collaborators. The material from the prospective study consisted of cDNA or gDNA derived from T cells, B-cell-depleted T cells, or PBMCs. A de-identified subject ID, COVID-19 status, age in years and sex were almost always included in the sample metadata. HLA class I and class II types, where available, came from metadata supplied by the sample provider rather than from assay-based typing. Subjects who had been exposed to COVID-19, were actively infected with it, or had recovered from it provided the deeply sampled blood TCRbeta repertoires that made up the dataset. The full study reports these points: How much clinical and demographic metadata was included differed by source and by participant, and the metadata was provided uncurated.

Trimmed from V: 4 bases; trimmed from J: 11 bases; junction bases lacking a gene match: 10. Including cysteine and phenylalanine, the CDR3 has 14 amino acids. Of the read, only the CDR3 DNA is kept; its 42 bases are in frame from base 1. CDR1 and CDR2 are read off the germline V gene as KGHDR and SFDVKD. One collaborating source in Seattle enrolled patients during active infection and followed them longitudinally through the course of disease. Each collaborating institution followed its own protocols to collect whole blood in K2EDTA tubes. For TCRbeta analysis, collaborators shipped samples in one of three forms: frozen whole blood, isolated PBMCs, or DNA extracted from either of those sample types. To note about this clone: Its antigen remains unidentified. Per-base qualities were not stored, and no clone one base away is much larger.

The immunoSEQ Assay, a bias-controlled multiplex PCR, was used to amplify TCRbeta CDR3 regions from genomic DNA. The paper's processing steps were these. Within the assay, amplification of reference gene primers was used to estimate how many nucleated cells each sample contained. Sequence reads were collapsed and filtered to measure the absolute abundance of every unique TCRbeta CDR3 rearrangement. Productive Simpson clonality was computed per sample as the square root of Simpson's diversity index over productive rearrangements. The table comes from immuneACCESS by way of TCRdb, which keeps in-frame sequences with V and J called. Part of the clones is missing from these tables; in studies checked, under half for an unresolved V gene and the rest for unknown reasons. V, J and clone size are those of that table, while D and trimming were read from the DNA. Here the sample has approximately 460,000 clones; approximately 89% occur a single time. The ten largest account for about 1% of the sample.

The sequenced sample consisted of peripheral blood. This sequence originates from a man between 18 and 35 years old with COVID-19, enrolled during active disease. The V gene is TRBV24-1 and the J gene is TRBJ1-5; 7 bases in the junction line up with TRBD1. CDR3 loop: CATSDPGQTQAQHF. The nucleotide sequence reads as follows: TGTGCCACCAGTGACCCGGGACAGACTCAAGCCCAGCATTTT.